The 10 T cell receptor beta chains in this list originate from one sample, sequenced in a study of CD8 T cell repertoires and HIV-1 epitope variants. No antigen has been identified for these receptors. Libraries were prepared by immunoSEQ multiplex PCR; TCRdb keeps only in-frame clonotypes and omits some of them. The table lists thousands of clones, roughly 66% of them singletons. Sequenced: cultured CD8+ T cells derived from PBMCs. The receptors shown here come from a male donor with HIV.

The V gene is TRBV7-9, the J gene TRBJ2-7; 8 nucleotides align to TRBD1. V lost 5 bases to trimming and J lost 5 bases; unmatched junction nucleotides: 11. There are 15 residues in the CDR3. The germline CDR1 and CDR2 sequences are SEHNR and FQNEAQ (reference sequence). The CDR3 DNA reads as TGTGCCAGCAGCGAGATTCAGGGGGCGATCAACGAGCAGTACTTC. Its translation: CASSEIQGAINEQYF.

The chain is built from TRBV5-6 and TRBJ2-7, with D tentatively TRBD1 or TRBD2 (5 bases each). V was trimmed by 6 bases and J by 2 bases, leaving 12 bases between them. Germline lookup yields CDR1 SGHDT and CDR2 YYEEEE. The CDR3 totals 13 residues. CDR3 in DNA: TGTGCCAGCACCCGAGGGACGGCCTACGAGCAGTACTTC. Its translation: CASTRGTAYEQYF.

This chain uses TRBV9 with TRBJ1-3; 9 nucleotides agree with TRBD1. The junction had 9 bases not matched to a gene; V was cut back by 4 bases and J by 7 bases. There are 15 residues in the CDR3. Germline CDR1 is SGDLS and CDR2 is YYNGEE. The CDR3 sequence is CASSPDGTGRNTIYF. The CDR3 DNA follows: TGTGCCAGCAGCCCCGACGGGACAGGGAGGAACACCATATATTTT.

The chain has TRBV6-1 and TRBJ2-1; TRBD2 aligns across 8 bases. CDR3 length: 14 residues. Trimming took 10 bases from V and 4 from J; bases not matched to a gene: 9. Germline assignment: CDR1 MNHNS and CDR2 SASEGT. The CDR3 DNA is TGTGCCACCCAAACTAGCGGCAGGTACAATGAGCAGTTCTTC. Amino acid sequence: CATQTSGRYNEQFF.

This chain uses TRBV27 with TRBJ2-1, with 15 positions matching TRBD2. The CDR3 has 16 amino acids. Losses at the gene ends were 4 bases for V and 9 bases for J; bases not matched to a gene: 7. The germline gives CDR1 MNHEY, CDR2 SMNVEV (reference sequence). The CDR3 DNA reads TGTGCCAGCAGTTCCAACCTGGGACTAGCGGGAGGTGAGCAGTTCTTC. Protein sequence: CASSSNLGLAGGEQFF.

This clone was seen only a few times. This rearrangement joins TRBV28 to TRBJ1-6; TRBD1 aligns across 7 bases. Germline CDR1 and CDR2: MDHEN and SYDVKM. Trimming took 3 bases from V and 13 from J; bases not matched to a gene: 9. This CDR3 contains 14 residues. The CDR3 DNA follows: TGTGCCAGCAGTTTTTGGGGACAGCTCCGGCCCCTCCACTTT. This codes for CASSFWGQLRPLHF.

Here the CDR3 DNA reads TGTGCCAGCGGGGGTTCCTACGAGCAGTACTTC. As protein: CASGGSYEQYF. V usage is TRBV28 and J usage is TRBJ2-7, with D perhaps TRBD1 or TRBD2 (5 bases each). With 8 bases removed from V and 1 base from J, the gap between germline ends came to 6 bases. Germline values: CDR1 MDHEN, CDR2 SYDVKM. This CDR3 contains 11 residues. The full variable domain, rest sourced from reference TRBV28 and TRBJ2-7, is DVKVTQSSRYLVKRTGEKVFLECVQDMDHENMFWYRQDPGLGLRLIYFSYDVKMKEKGDIPEGYSVSREKKERFSLILESASTNQTSMYLCASGGSYEQYFGPGTRLTVT.

The chain combines TRBV9 with TRBJ1-1; 9 bases fit TRBD1. This CDR3 has 14 residues. J gave up 1 base and V 6 bases, and 4 bases lay outside the gene matches. Germline V gene lookup returns CDR1 SGDLS and CDR2 YYNGEE. The CDR3 protein is CASTGQGSNTEAFF. For the CDR3, the DNA is TGTGCCAGCACGGGACAGGGATCGAACACTGAAGCTTTCTTT.

This rearrangement joins TRBV9 to TRBJ1-2; 10 bases match TRBD1. J lost 7 bases, V lost 3 bases, and 6 bases had no gene match. Germline lookup yields CDR1 SGDLS and CDR2 YYNGEE. This CDR3 comprises 14 residues. The DNA of the CDR3 is TGTGCCAGCAGCGACGGGACAGGGGAGTTTGGCTACACCTTC. It yields the protein CASSDGTGEFGYTF.

This clone has just one count. This chain joins TRBV7-5 and TRBJ2-7; TRBD2, the table's D call, lacks a check against the DNA. TRBV7-5 is a listed pseudogene. This CDR3 is 12 amino acids long. The CDR3 region has the DNA TGTGCCAGCAGCTTACGAGCGGGCGAGCAGTACTTC. It translates to CASSLRAGEQYF.